The clone carrying this TCR beta chain was found a few times. This sample is drawn from a study of spatial heterogeneity in lung cancer. Sample time point: sample taken at primary tumor resection. Unsorted whole RNA from tumor, nontumor lung or frozen PBMC underwent sequencing. The CDR3 contains 13 residues. Germline V gene sequence: CDR1 SQVTM, CDR2 ANQGSEA. Germline trimming cut 6 bases from V and 3 bases from J; bases unmatched to any gene: 5. TCRdb processed the 5' RACE reads anew with MiXCR; each CDR3 protein has one entry. The repertoire holds around 19,000 distinct CDR3 sequences, with about a fifth as singletons.

The sample consisted of PBMCs, taken at surgery. The J gene is TRBJ2-5, the V gene TRBV29-1; TRBD2 matches 9 bases. The TCR sequence derives from a male donor with early-stage non-small cell lung cancer. The CDR3 region is CSVKTSGKETQYF. CDR3 DNA sequence: TGCAGCGTCAAGACTAGCGGTAAAGAGACCCAGTACTTC.